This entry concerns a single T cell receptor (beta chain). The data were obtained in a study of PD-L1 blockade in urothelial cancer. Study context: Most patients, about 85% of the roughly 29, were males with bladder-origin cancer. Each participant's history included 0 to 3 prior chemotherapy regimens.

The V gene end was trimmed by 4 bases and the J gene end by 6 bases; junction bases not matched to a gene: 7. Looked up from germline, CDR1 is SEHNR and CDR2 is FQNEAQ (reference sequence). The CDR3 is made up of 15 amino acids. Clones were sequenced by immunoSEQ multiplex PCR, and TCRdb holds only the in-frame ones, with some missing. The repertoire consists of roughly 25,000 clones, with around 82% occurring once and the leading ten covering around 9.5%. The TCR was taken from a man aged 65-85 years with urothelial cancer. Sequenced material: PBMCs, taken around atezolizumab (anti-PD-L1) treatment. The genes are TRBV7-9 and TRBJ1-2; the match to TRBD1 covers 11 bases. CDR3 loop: CASSYPDRGRNGYTF. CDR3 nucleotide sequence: TGTGCCAGCAGCTATCCGGACAGGGGGCGAAATGGCTACACCTTC. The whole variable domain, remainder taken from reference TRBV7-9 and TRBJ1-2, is DTGVSQNPRHKITKRGQNVTFRCDPISEHNRLYWYRQTLGQGPEFLTYFQNEAQLEKSRLLSDRFSAERPKGSFSTLEIQRTEQGDSAMYLCASSYPDRGRNGYTFGSGTRLTVV.